The 24 T cell receptor beta chains below all came from one sample that was sequenced in a study of cytomegalovirus exposure and HLA in healthy donors. Libraries were prepared by immunoSEQ multiplex PCR; TCRdb keeps only in-frame clonotypes and omits some of them. The sample lists roughly 120,000 clones, about 84% occurring once. Sequenced input: PBMCs. These receptors originate from a man younger than 35 in good health and CMV-seronegative.

V is TRBV19 and J is TRBJ2-2; D uncertain. Trimming cost V 6 bases and J 1 base, with 9 bases left between them. The CDR3 spans 14 residues. Germline V gene sequence: CDR1 LNHDA, CDR2 SQIVND (reference sequence). Written as DNA, the CDR3 is TGTGCCAGTAGCAACCAGGTGAACACCGGGGAGCTGTTTTTT. Its protein is CASSNQVNTGELFF.

The chain combines TRBV6-5 with TRBJ2-7; 12 bases map to TRBD2. This CDR3 has 14 amino acids. Germline values: CDR1 MNHEY, CDR2 SVGAGI. The junction had 7 bases not matched to a gene; V was cut back by 7 bases and J by 6 bases. DNA of the CDR3: TGTGCCAGCAATAGACTAGCGGGAGCGGGCGAGCAGTACTTC. Amino acid sequence: CASNRLAGAGEQYF.

This clone was detected only a few times. This chain uses TRBV6-5 with TRBJ2-7; D remains unclear. Germline V lookup: CDR1 MNHEY, CDR2 SVGAGI. There are 13 residues in the CDR3. Trimming left V 5 bases short and J 3 bases short, with 11 bases between. The CDR3 coding sequence is TGTGCCAGCAGTGTAGGAGAGGTCTACGAGCAGTACTTC. Protein sequence: CASSVGEVYEQYF.

This clone has just one count. CDR3 bases: TGCGCCAGCCGCGCGGGGAAGGACACTGAAGCTTTCTTT. Its translation is CASRAGKDTEAFF. The chain combines TRBV5-1 with TRBJ1-1; D remains ambiguous. The CDR3 extends over 13 amino acids. The germline CDR1 and CDR2 sequences are SGHRS and YFSETQ. V lost 7 bases to trimming and J lost 3 bases, with 13 bases between them.

V usage is TRBV7-9 and J usage is TRBJ1-2, with unresolved D. Per germline, CDR1 SEHNR and CDR2 FQNEAQ (reference sequence). V lost 1 base, J lost 4 bases, and 19 bases lay in between. The CDR3 covers 17 residues. For the CDR3, the DNA is TGTGCCAGCAGCTTAGGCCGGGAGGTAGTTGCCTCCTATGGCTACACCTTC. Amino acid sequence: CASSLGREVVASYGYTF. The full variable domain, with the rest looked up from reference TRBV7-9 and TRBJ1-2, is DTGVSQNPRHKITKRGQNVTFRCDPISEHNRLYWYRQTLGQGPEFLTYFQNEAQLEKSRLLSDRFSAERPKGSFSTLEIQRTEQGDSAMYLCASSLGREVVASYGYTFGSGTRLTVV.

This sequence joins TRBV6-5 and TRBJ2-7; 12 nucleotides align to TRBD2. CDR1 is MNHEY, CDR2 SVGAGI, per germline. This CDR3 contains 15 residues. Trimming at V came to 5 bases and at J to 3 bases, leaving 5 bases not matched to a gene. The CDR3 DNA sequence: TGTGCCAGCAGTAGACTAGCGGGAGCCCTCTACGAGCAGTACTTC. Translation gives CASSRLAGALYEQYF.

The chain is built from TRBV13 and TRBJ2-7; tentative D call: TRBD1 (6 bases). The CDR3 spans 14 residues. Germline V lookup: CDR1 PRHDT, CDR2 FYEKMQ (reference sequence). The ends were cut back, 4 bases at V and 6 bases at J, with 16 bases in the middle. The CDR3 spells CASSSETGGSEQYF. Written as DNA, the CDR3 is TGTGCCAGCAGCTCCGAGACAGGTGGATCCGAGCAGTACTTC.

The chain uses TRBV30 and TRBJ2-3; D is uncertain. Trimming shortened V by 1 base and J by 2 bases, and 7 bases separated the two germline ends. Germline CDR1 reads GTSNPN; CDR2 reads SVGIG (reference sequence). There are 13 residues in the CDR3. DNA of the CDR3: TGTGCCTGGAGTGGGCAGGACACAGATACGCAGTATTTT. This gives the protein CAWSGQDTDTQYF.

The chain links TRBV6-6 to TRBJ2-1; 9 bases are a match to TRBD2. Germline V gene sequence: CDR1 MNHNY, CDR2 SVGAGI (reference sequence). V shed 0 bases and J 7 bases; nucleotides not matched to a gene: 7. This CDR3 has 16 amino acids. CDR3: CASSYSKPSGINEQFF. Here the CDR3 DNA reads TGTGCCAGCAGTTACTCGAAACCTAGCGGGATTAATGAGCAGTTCTTC.

This clone is categorized as medium-sized. The chain uses TRBV5-6 and TRBJ2-1; TRBD2 matches at 7 bases. Germline CDR1 and CDR2: SGHDT and YYEEEE. The ends lost 2 bases at V and 4 bases at J; junction bases unmatched: 12. CDR3 length: 17 residues. This chain's CDR3 is CASSFQGRRGVYNEQFF. Written as DNA, the CDR3 is TGTGCCAGCAGCTTCCAGGGTCGCCGGGGGGTATACAATGAGCAGTTCTTC.

V and J are TRBV5-1 and TRBJ1-1; perhaps TRBD1 as D (5 bases). V was shortened by 3 bases and J by 4 bases, with 13 bases between the two germline ends. The CDR3 is 14 amino acids. CDR1 is SGHRS, CDR2 YFSETQ, per germline. The chain's CDR3 is CASSWQGGGTEAFF. The CDR3 DNA follows: TGCGCCAGCAGCTGGCAAGGCGGGGGCACTGAAGCTTTCTTT.

The chain is built from TRBV29-1 and TRBJ1-2; D is perhaps TRBD1 (5 bases). Trimming shortened V by 6 bases and J by 5 bases, and 13 bases separated the two germline ends. The CDR3 covers 12 residues. Per the germline V gene, CDR1 is SQVTM and CDR2 is ANQGSEA. The CDR3 sequence is CSVLRGEYGYTF. The CDR3, as DNA: TGCAGCGTCCTTCGGGGGGAATATGGCTACACCTTC.

CDR3 residues: CASSYSSQGGTDTQYF. DNA of the CDR3: TGTGCCAGCAGTTACTCTTCCCAGGGCGGCACAGATACGCAGTATTTT. This chain links TRBV6-5 with TRBJ2-3, with D maybe TRBD1 (5 bases). The germline V gene has CDR1 MNHEY and CDR2 SVGAGI. The CDR3 is 16 amino acids. Trimming removed 0 bases at V and 1 base at J, with 11 bases between.

The CDR3 loop reads CAWKEGRGTDTQYF. The CDR3 nucleotides read TGTGCCTGGAAGGAGGGAAGGGGCACAGATACGCAGTATTTT. The V gene is TRBV30, the J gene TRBJ2-3; D is possibly TRBD2 (6 bases). Germline V lookup: CDR1 GTSNPN, CDR2 SVGIG (reference sequence). CDR3 length: 14 amino acids. The germline V and J ends were trimmed by 4 bases and 1 base, with 12 bases remaining between them.

The rearrangement links TRBV30 to TRBJ1-2; D gene ambiguous. Germline assignment: CDR1 GTSNPN and CDR2 SVGIG (reference sequence). The CDR3 spans 13 residues. V lost 1 base and J lost 1, with 7 bases in between. In DNA, the CDR3 is TGTGCCTGGAGTGCAGGCTTTAACTATGGCTACACCTTC. This sequence encodes CAWSAGFNYGYTF.

On this clone itself: Other nucleotide sequences in the sample specify the same CDR3. The rearrangement uses TRBV5-1 and TRBJ2-5; the D is unclear. CDR1 and CDR2 (germline): SGHRS, YFSETQ. The CDR3 runs 12 residues. V was pared by 2 bases and J by 4 bases, with 6 bases between. The CDR3 DNA reads as TGCGCCAGCAGCTTTGGGCGAGAGACCCAGTACTTC. It codes for CASSFGRETQYF.

The chain uses TRBV5-1 and TRBJ1-1, with 9 bases identical to TRBD1. CDR1 is SGHRS, CDR2 YFSETQ, per germline. V lost 4 bases, J lost 1 base, and 5 bases stayed unmatched. This CDR3 has 15 residues. The CDR3 here is CASSPGTGKNTEAFF. In nucleotides, the CDR3 is TGCGCCAGCAGCCCTGGGACAGGGAAGAACACTGAAGCTTTCTTT.

This chain connects TRBV6-1 to TRBJ1-5; 7 bases agree with TRBD1. This CDR3 region has 14 residues. Germline values: CDR1 MNHNS, CDR2 SASEGT. Trimming cost V 11 bases and J 1 base; bases outside gene matches: 8. As DNA, the CDR3 is TGTGCCGGGGGAACAGGGGCGAGCAATCAGCCCCAGCATTTT. Its translation is CAGGTGASNQPQHF.

The gene calls are TRBV15 and TRBJ2-7, with a tentative D call TRBD1 (5 bases). The CDR3 has 14 amino acids. Trimming removed 1 base at V and 4 bases at J, with 11 bases between. The germline V gene has CDR1 LNHNV and CDR2 YYDKDF (reference sequence). For the CDR3, the DNA is TGTGCCACCAGCAGAGGGGGCCCATCATACGAGCAGTACTTC. Translating gives CATSRGGPSYEQYF.

The chain couples TRBV16 to TRBJ1-2, with 7 bases aligning to TRBD1. Germline CDR1 reads KGHSY; CDR2 reads FQNENV. Trimming took 4 bases from V and 6 from J; bases not matched to a gene: 5. The CDR3 covers 13 residues. CDR3 sequence reads: CASSPTGPDGYTF. For the CDR3, the DNA is TGTGCCAGCAGCCCGACAGGGCCGGATGGCTACACCTTC.

This chain joins TRBV28 and TRBJ1-2; 8 nucleotides match TRBD1. J lost 6 bases, V lost 2 bases, and 14 bases had no gene match. Germline assignment: CDR1 MDHEN and CDR2 SYDVKM. The CDR3 covers 17 residues. The CDR3 spells CASSLELWGQGAHGYTF. CDR3 DNA: TGTGCCAGCAGTTTAGAATTATGGGGGCAGGGGGCTCATGGCTACACCTTC.

CDR3 sequence (DNA): TGTGCCAGCAGCTTGTTTTCCTTTGGACTAGAGTATGAGCAGTTCTTC. Protein: CASSLFSFGLEYEQFF. The chain has TRBV5-6 and TRBJ2-1; 7 bases align to TRBD2. The V gene's germline CDR1 is SGHDT and CDR2 YYEEEE. The length of the CDR3 is 16 residues. The V gene end was trimmed by 1 base and the J gene end by 8 bases; junction bases not matched to a gene: 12.

The rearrangement joins TRBV15 to TRBJ1-4, with 11 nucleotides matching TRBD1. The junction had 5 bases not matched to a gene; V was cut back by 0 bases and J by 8 bases. Germline V gives CDR1 LNHNV, CDR2 YYDKDF (reference sequence). The CDR3 sequence is 16 residues long. CDR3 protein: CATSRDQGQGGEKLFF. CDR3 nucleotides: TGTGCCACCAGCAGAGATCAGGGACAGGGGGGCGAAAAACTGTTTTTT.

The chain joins TRBV18 to TRBJ2-7, with 8 bases fitting TRBD2. With V trimmed by 1 base and J by 5 bases, 4 bases remained unmatched. The germline gives CDR1 KGHSH, CDR2 LQKENI. The length of the CDR3 is 14 residues. In DNA form, the CDR3 reads TGTGCCAGCTCACCACAGCGGGGGACCGACGAGCAGTACTTC. Translated, it gives CASSPQRGTDEQYF.